This TCR beta chain was sequenced for a study of spatial heterogeneity in lung cancer. Regarding the study as a whole: Mutation counts in tumors were tracked by counts of expanded intratumoral alpha and beta TCRs.

Time point in this sample: sample taken at primary tumor resection. The donor group consisted of around 70 patients who had untreated, early-stage non-small cell lung cancer. TCRs were sequenced from unsorted whole RNA of tumor, nontumor lung or PBMC. TCRdb re-derived calls from the 5' RACE reads in MiXCR, one entry per CDR3 protein. Counted here are 7,000 or so distinct CDR3 sequences, about 10% occurring once; the ten biggest clones make up 8% to 11%. After removal of 1 base from V and 5 bases from J, the junction contained 2 bases not matched to a gene. Germline lookup yields CDR1 SGHDN and CDR2 FVKESK. This CDR3 has 14 amino acids. With respect to this clonotype: What it binds is not known.

The sequence was collected from a female donor with early-stage non-small cell lung cancer. Sequenced material: lung tumor tissue, taken at surgery. The V gene is TRBV14, the J gene TRBJ2-3; 8 bases are a match to TRBD2. DNA of the CDR3: TGTGCCAGCAGCCAAGTGCGGGGGGTAGATACGCAGTATTTT. Translated, it gives CASSQVRGVDTQYF.